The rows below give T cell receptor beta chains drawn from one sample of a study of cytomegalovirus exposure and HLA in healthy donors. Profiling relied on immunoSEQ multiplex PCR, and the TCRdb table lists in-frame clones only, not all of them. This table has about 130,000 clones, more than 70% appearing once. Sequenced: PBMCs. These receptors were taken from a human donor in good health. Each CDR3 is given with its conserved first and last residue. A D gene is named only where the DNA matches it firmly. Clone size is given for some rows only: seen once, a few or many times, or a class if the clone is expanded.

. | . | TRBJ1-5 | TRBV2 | TGTGCCAGCAGTGGTGGCCACCAGAATCAGCCCCAGCATTTT | CASSGGHQNQPQHF
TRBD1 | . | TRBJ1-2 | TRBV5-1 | TGCGCCAGCAGCTTAACCGGACAGGACCGCTATGGCTACACCTTC | CASSLTGQDRYGYTF
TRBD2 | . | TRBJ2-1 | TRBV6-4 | TGTGCCAGCAGTGACTGGGCTAGCGGGGGGGCGAATGAGCAGTTCTTC | CASSDWASGGANEQFF
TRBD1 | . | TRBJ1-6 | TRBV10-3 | TGTGCCATAAGAAGGACAGGGGGCGATAATTCACCCCTCCACTTT | CAIRRTGGDNSPLHF
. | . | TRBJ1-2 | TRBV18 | TGTGCCAGCTCACCAAGCTCAGGCTCAACCTATGGCTACACCTTC | CASSPSSGSTYGYTF
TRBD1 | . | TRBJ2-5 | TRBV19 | TGTGCCAGTAGTATTAACAGACAGGGGCTAAAGACCCAGTACTTC | CASSINRQGLKTQYF
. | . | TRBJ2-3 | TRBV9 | TGTGCCAGCAGCGTCGAACTGGGGGGGCCGTCGGTAGATACGCAGTATTTT | CASSVELGGPSVDTQYF
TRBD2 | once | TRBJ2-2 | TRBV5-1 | TGCGCCAGCAGCCAAACCCTAGCGGGGGAGGACACCGGGGAGCTGTTTTTT | CASSQTLAGEDTGELFF
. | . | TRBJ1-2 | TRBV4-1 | TGCGCCAGCAGCCAATCCGGCGACACCGTCTATGGCTACACCTTC | CASSQSGDTVYGYTF
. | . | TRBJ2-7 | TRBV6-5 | TGTGCCAGCAGTTACTCGACGATCGAGGGCGGGCAGTACTTC | CASSYSTIEGGQYF
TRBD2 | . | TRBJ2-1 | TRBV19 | TGTGCCAGTAACAAGGGTAGCGGGGACAATGAGCAGTTCTTC | CASNKGSGDNEQFF
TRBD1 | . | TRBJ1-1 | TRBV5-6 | TGTGCCAGCAGCTCGCAGGGGGCCTTGTACACTGAAGCTTTCTTT | CASSSQGALYTEAFF
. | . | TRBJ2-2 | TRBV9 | TGTGCCAGCAGCGCCCAGGGGGACTCTTTAACCGGGGAGCTGTTTTTT | CASSAQGDSLTGELFF
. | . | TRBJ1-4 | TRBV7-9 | TGTTCCAGCAGCTCCTCAGGGGCTAATGAAAAACTGTTTTTT | CSSSSSGANEKLFF
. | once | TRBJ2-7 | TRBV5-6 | TGTGCCAGCAGCTTGTGGGGGGTCGGTCTGGGCGAGCAGTACTTC | CASSLWGVGLGEQYF
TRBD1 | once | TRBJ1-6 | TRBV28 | TGTGCCAGCAGTTGGGACAGTTATAATTCACCCCTCCACTTT | CASSWDSYNSPLHF
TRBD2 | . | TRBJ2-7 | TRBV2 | TGTGCCAGCAGTGGGCTAGCGGGGGGCCCCTACGAGCAGTACTTC | CASSGLAGGPYEQYF
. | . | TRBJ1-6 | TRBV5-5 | TGTGCCAGCAGCAATAGTCCTCTTGATTCACCCCTCCACTTT | CASSNSPLDSPLHF
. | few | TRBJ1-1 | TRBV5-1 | TGCGCCAGCAGCTTGCTCAGGAACACTGAAGCTTTCTTT | CASSLLRNTEAFF
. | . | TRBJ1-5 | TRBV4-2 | TGTGCCAGCAGCCAAGTAGTACAGAACAATCAGCCCCAGCATTTT | CASSQVVQNNQPQHF
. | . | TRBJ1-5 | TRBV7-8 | TGTGCCAGCAGCTTAGCTTATAGCAATCAGCCCCAGCATTTT | CASSLAYSNQPQHF
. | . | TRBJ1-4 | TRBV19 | TGTGCCAGTAGTGAGGGGACACTAAGCAATGAAAAACTGTTTTTT | CASSEGTLSNEKLFF
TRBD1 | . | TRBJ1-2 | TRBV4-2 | TGTGCCAGCAGCGAGACAGGGGAGGGCGACTATGGCTACACCTTC | CASSETGEGDYGYTF
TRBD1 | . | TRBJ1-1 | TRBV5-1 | TGCGCCAGCAGCCTGGACAGGGAGACCCTTTTGGGCACTGAAGCTTTCTTT | CASSLDRETLLGTEAFF
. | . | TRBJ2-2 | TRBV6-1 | TGTGCCAGCACGGTTATGAACACCGGGGAGCTGTTTTTT | CASTVMNTGELFF
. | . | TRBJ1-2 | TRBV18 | TGTGCCAGCTCACCGGGGGGCTATGGCTACACCTTC | CASSPGGYGYTF
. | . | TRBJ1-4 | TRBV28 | TGTGCCAGCTATGGGCCTCCAGGAGGTGAAAAACTGTTTTTT | CASYGPPGGEKLFF
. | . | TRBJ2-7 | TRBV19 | TGTGCCAGTAGTATGAACCAAGACAGACCCTACGAGCAGTACTTC | CASSMNQDRPYEQYF
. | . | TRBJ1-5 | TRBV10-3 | TGTGCCATCAGTGAGTCATCAGGGGATCAGCCCCAGCATTTT | CAISESSGDQPQHF
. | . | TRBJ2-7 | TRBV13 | TGTGCCAGCAGCTTACACGGGTTCTACGAGCAGTACTTC | CASSLHGFYEQYF
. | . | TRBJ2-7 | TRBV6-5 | TGTGCCAGCAGTTATAAATCGAGTTTTTCGGCCTACGAGCAGTACTTC | CASSYKSSFSAYEQYF
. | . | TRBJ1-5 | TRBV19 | TGTGCCAGTAGTATGAGGCAGGCGGGACAGCCCCAGCATTTT | CASSMRQAGQPQHF
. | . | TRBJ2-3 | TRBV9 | TGTGCCAGCAGCGAACGTTTCGGTTCAGATACGCAGTATTTT | CASSERFGSDTQYF
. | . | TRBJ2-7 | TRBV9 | TGTGCCAGCAGCGTGGGACATAGCTCCTACGAGCAGTACTTC | CASSVGHSSYEQYF
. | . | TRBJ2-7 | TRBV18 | TGTGCCAGCTCGGCGGACTTCTCCTACGAGCAGTACTTC | CASSADFSYEQYF
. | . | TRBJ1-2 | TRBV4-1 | TGTGCCAGCAGCCAAGATCCGTACGAGCACTATGGCTACACCTTC | CASSQDPYEHYGYTF
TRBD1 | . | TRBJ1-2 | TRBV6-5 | TGTGCCAGCAGCCCGCGCGGACAGGGATTTGGCTACACCTTC | CASSPRGQGFGYTF
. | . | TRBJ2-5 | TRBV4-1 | TGCGCCAGCAGCCCCGTAGAAGAAGAGACCCAGTACTTC | CASSPVEEETQYF
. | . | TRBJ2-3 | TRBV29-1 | TGCAGCGTTGTTTTGTGGGGGGGCACAGATACGCAGTATTTT | CSVVLWGGTDTQYF
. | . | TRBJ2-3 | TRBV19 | TGTGCCAGTACCGCTGAACCCGCCGGAGAAGATACGCAGTATTTT | CASTAEPAGEDTQYF
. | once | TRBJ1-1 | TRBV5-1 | TGCGCCAGCAGCTTTACTCCTAGCAAGGGAGCTTTCTTT | CASSFTPSKGAFF
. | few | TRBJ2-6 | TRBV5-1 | TGCGCCAGCAGTGCTTCCCCAGGGGTCTCTGGGGCCAACGTCCTGACTTTC | CASSASPGVSGANVLTF
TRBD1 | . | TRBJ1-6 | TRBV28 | TGTGCCTCCGGGACAGGGTATTCACCCCTCCACTTT | CASGTGYSPLHF
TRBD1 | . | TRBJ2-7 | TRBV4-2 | TGTGCCAGCAGCCAGTGGGGACAGGGCTTCTACGAGCAGTACTTC | CASSQWGQGFYEQYF
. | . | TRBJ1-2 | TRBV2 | TGTGCCAGCACCGAGGGGGTCGGCAGGGTTTACTATGGCTACACCTTC | CASTEGVGRVYYGYTF
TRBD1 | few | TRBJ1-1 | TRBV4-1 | TGCGCCAGCAGCCAGGAGGACAGGGTAAACACTGAAGCTTTCTTT | CASSQEDRVNTEAFF
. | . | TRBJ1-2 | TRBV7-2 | TGTGCCAGCAGCCCTGACCGCCCCACGAGGTATGGCTACACCTTC | CASSPDRPTRYGYTF
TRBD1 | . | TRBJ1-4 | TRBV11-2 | TGTGCCAGCAGCCCTGACAGGGGTCGGGAAAAACTGTTTTTT | CASSPDRGREKLFF
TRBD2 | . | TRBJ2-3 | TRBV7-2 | TGTGCCAGCAGCTTAGGCTCGCGGGGGGGCGGCACGCAGTATTTT | CASSLGSRGGGTQYF
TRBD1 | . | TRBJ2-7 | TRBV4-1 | TGCGCCAGCAGCCTGGGACAGCCTCCCTACGAGCAGTACTTC | CASSLGQPPYEQYF
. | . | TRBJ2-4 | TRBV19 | TGTGCCTCGGGATTTGCCAAAAACATTCAGTACTTC | CASGFAKNIQYF
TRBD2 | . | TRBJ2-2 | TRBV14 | TGTGCCAGCAGCCAAGAACCTAGCGGCACCGGGGAGCTGTTTTTT | CASSQEPSGTGELFF
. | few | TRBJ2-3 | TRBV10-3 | TGTGCCATCAGTGTGCGGGACCAGGATACGCAGTATTTT | CAISVRDQDTQYF
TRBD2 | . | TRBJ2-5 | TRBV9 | TGTGCCAGCAGCGTAGCCCCGGCTAGCGGGGGGGCCTTGGAGACCCAGTACTTC | CASSVAPASGGALETQYF
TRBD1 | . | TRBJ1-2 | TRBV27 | TGTGCCAGCAGCACCGGGACAGCCCCTTATGGCTACACCTTC | CASSTGTAPYGYTF